This T cell receptor beta chain came from a study of human T cells and chemical hapten exposure. Study-wide background: Per-sample TCR yields varied mainly from small pooled library volume differences.

The CDR3 is made up of 12 amino acids. The germline gives CDR1 SGHTA, CDR2 FQGNSA. Deletions cut 5 bases from V and 9 bases from J, with 11 bases between. For the library, individual cDNA molecules each received unique molecular identifiers. As originally analysed: Sequenced samples showed a median of approximately 96,000 TCRs each, with counts running from roughly 23,000 to 700,000. TCRdb re-analysed the RACE reads in MiXCR, keeping a single row per CDR3 protein. The V and J calls were determined by TCRdb, not by the authors. This sample has 65,000 to 95,000 distinct CDR3 sequences, with 7% to 9.5% found just once. This clonotype showed up just a few times. Its cognate antigen is unknown. The time point is: healthy volunteer bleed at 6 weeks. The total RNA was obtained from whole blood that was not fractionated. Findings and caveats of the study: TCRs above 1 in 1000 frequency stayed constant with DPC sensitization.

The TCR sequence derives from a female donor in good health. Some clones in this sample may be carry-over from other donors' samples. This chain links TRBV7-2 with TRBJ2-1; D is unresolved. The sample comprised whole blood. CDR3 amino acids: CASSIQSGEQFF. For the CDR3, the DNA is TGTGCCAGCAGCATACAATCCGGTGAGCAGTTCTTC. Together with reference TRBV7-2 and TRBJ2-1, the CDR3 gives the full variable domain: GAGVSQSPSNKVTEKGKDVELRCDPISGHTALYWYRQSLGQGLEFLIYFQGNSAPDKSGLPSDRFSAERTGGSVSTLTIQRTQQEDSAVYLCASSIQSGEQFFGPGTRLTVL.